Sequencing of this T cell receptor beta chain was carried out in a study of CD8 T cells in Susac syndrome. Study-level results: The authors acknowledged that the study's TCR sequencing and HLA analysis involved relatively few individuals.

Negative isolation was used for CD8+ and CD4+ T cells and FACS enrichment for TEMRA cells. V gave up 3 bases and J gave up 5 bases; unmatched junction bases: 1. There are 13 residues in the CDR3. As regards this clonotype: What it binds is not known.

Reverse transcription of about 0.45 to 1 ug RNA was carried out with random hexamers. TCRdb independently ran MiXCR on the immunoSEQ multiplex PCR reads; one entry per CDR3 protein. The sample holds 95,000 to 150,000 distinct CDR3 sequences, more than 90% seen once. The chain has TRBV12-3 or TRBV12-4 and TRBJ1-2; 9 positions match TRBD1. Sequencing input: CD8+ T cells from PBMCs. This receptor was taken from a human donor with Susac syndrome. CDR3 sequence: CASSFGTGYGYTF. The DNA for the CDR3 is TGTGCCAGCAGTTTCGGGACAGGGTATGGCTACACCTTC.